This T cell receptor beta chain was identified during a study of human T cells and chemical hapten exposure. The wider study: On roughly 2 cm by roughly 2 cm of upper inner arm skin, sensitization was performed with 2% DPC. Notes on the study in general: Having alopecia, the donors may differ immunologically from healthy people. Patch test score showed a positive correlation with PT1 expanded TCR counts.

Time point in this sample: pre-sensitization, week 0. The treatment here: therapeutic diphenylcyclopropenone sensitization with weekly scalp DPC. Every donor had alopecia and was 18 to 70 years old; all were suitable for DPC. This CDR3 is built from 16 residues. Germline CDR1 GTSNPN, CDR2 SVGIG (reference sequence). V was cut by 2 bases and J by 5 bases, with 19 bases left in between. A single record per CDR3 protein comes from TCRdb applying MiXCR to the RACE reads. This sample has about 120,000 distinct CDR3 sequences, with approximately 15% found just once. With respect to this clonotype: Its matching antigen is unknown.

This sequence originates from a woman aged 18-29 years with alopecia areata. Some clones in this sample may be carry-over from other donors' samples. The V call is TRBV30, the J call TRBJ2-1; perhaps D is TRBD1 or TRBD2 (5 bases each). This sample comprised whole blood, obtained in connection with sensitization to the hapten diphenylcyclopropenone (DPC). The CDR3 protein is CAWSSPRDLMDNEQFF. The CDR3, as DNA: TGTGCCTGGAGTTCCCCTAGGGACCTAATGGACAATGAGCAGTTCTTC.